The rows below give T cell receptor beta chains drawn from one sample of a study of shared clonotypes between healthy human individuals. Generated by immunoSEQ multiplex PCR, the TCRdb table keeps only in-frame clones and is missing some. The sample yields fewer than 3 million clones, 92% seen once. Source material: naive CD4+ T cells from PBMCs. The receptors were sampled from a man aged 18 to 30 in good health. Some clones in this sample may be carry-over from other donors' samples. Both conserved end residues are part of each CDR3. D genes are given only for firm matches.

>TRBD1|TRBV6-1|TRBJ2-6
CASSVTGGSGANVLTF
TGTGCCAGCAGTGTGACAGGGGGTTCAGGGGCCAACGTCCTGACTTTC
>TRBD2|TRBV18|TRBJ2-5
CASSPGGGLGETQYF
TGTGCCAGCTCACCTGGCGGGGGGCTCGGAGAGACCCAGTACTTC
>.|TRBV7-2|TRBJ2-7
CASSPSQGFSYEQYF
TGTGCCAGCAGCCCTTCTCAGGGCTTCTCCTACGAGCAGTACTTC
>.|TRBV11-2|TRBJ2-2
CASSQKLTGLAGELFF
TGTGCCAGCAGCCAGAAACTAACAGGGTTAGCCGGGGAGCTGTTTTTT
>.|TRBV2|TRBJ2-3
CASRRETDTQYF
TGTGCCAGCAGGAGGGAGACAGATACGCAGTATTTT
>TRBD1|TRBV5-4|TRBJ2-1
CASSPGQGRSEQFF
TGTGCCAGCAGCCCGGGACAGGGAAGGAGTGAGCAGTTCTTC
>.|TRBV18|TRBJ2-5
CASSPQTGGAGETQYF
TGTGCCAGCTCACCCCAGACAGGTGGGGCGGGAGAGACCCAGTACTTC
>TRBD1|TRBV15|TRBJ2-7
CATSRDPGQGAREQYF
TGTGCCACCAGCAGAGATCCCGGACAGGGGGCGCGCGAGCAGTACTTC
>TRBD2|TRBV10-3|TRBJ2-1
CAISGTSNEQFF
TGTGCCATCAGTGGGACTAGCAATGAGCAGTTCTTC
>.|TRBV6-6|TRBJ2-3
CASSYDFLGTDTQYF
TGTGCCAGCAGTTACGACTTTCTTGGCACAGATACGCAGTATTTT